The 15 T cell receptor beta chains presented below share a single source sample, sequenced in a study of post-analysis software for immune sequencing data. Whole-study findings and limits: Comparison of patients with controls showed about 5 TRBV segments more frequent in patients, TRBV5-6, TRBV5-1 and TRBV20-1 among them.

Tagging with unique molecular identifiers was a feature of the TCR beta cDNA libraries. TCRdb re-called the PCR reads through MiXCR, storing one row per CDR3 protein. There are roughly 800,000 distinct CDR3 sequences in the sample; about 43% occur only once, and 4.9% lies in the top ten. The antigens of these receptors remain unknown. The sample taken for sequencing was blood. These receptors all stem from a girl under 18 with multiple sclerosis.

In this sample, this clonotype turned up once. The rearrangement uses TRBV6-4 and TRBJ2-1; 9 positions agree with TRBD2. CDR3 size: 15 residues. Germline V gives CDR1 MRHNA, CDR2 SNTAGT. V lost 3 bases, J lost 7 bases, and 7 bases stayed unmatched. CDR3 sequence: CASSEGGRARNEQFF. In DNA form, the CDR3 reads TGTGCCAGCAGTGAAGGCGGGAGGGCCAGGAATGAGCAGTTCTTC.

The gene calls are TRBV7-2 and TRBJ2-3; 8 nucleotides agree with TRBD2. CDR1 is SGHTA, CDR2 FQGNSA, per germline. The CDR3 runs to 15 residues. J lost 5 bases, V lost 5 bases, and 9 bases had no gene match. The chain's CDR3 is CASSRSGRREDTQYF. CDR3 in DNA: TGTGCCAGCAGCCGGAGCGGGAGAAGAGAAGATACGCAGTATTTT.

The J gene is TRBJ2-7, the V gene TRBV6-2 or TRBV6-3; TRBD2 agrees at 8 bases. CDR3 length: 16 amino acids. CDR1 MNHEY and CDR2 SVGEGT come from the germline V gene. V lost 2 bases to trimming and J lost 2 bases; unmatched junction nucleotides: 8. The CDR3 DNA reads as TGTGCCAGCAGTTACCCACCCACTAGCGGACCCTACGAGCAGTACTTC. This translates into CASSYPPTSGPYEQYF.

The chain employs TRBV6-5 and TRBJ1-4; D perhaps matches TRBD1 (5 bases). This CDR3 is 14 amino acids long. CDR1 MNHEY and CDR2 SVGAGI come from the germline V gene. V lost 6 bases, J lost 3 bases, and 11 bases lay in between. CDR3 sequence reads: CASSRQHSNEKLFF. In DNA form, the CDR3 reads TGTGCCAGCAGCCGACAGCATTCTAATGAAAAACTGTTTTTT.

V usage is TRBV4-3 and J usage is TRBJ1-2; D unresolved. This CDR3 has 15 amino acids. CDR1 LGHNA and CDR2 YSLEER come from the germline V gene. Trimming cost V 0 bases and J 3 bases, with 11 bases left between them. Here the CDR3 reads CASSQDSSKDYGYTF. CDR3 DNA: TGCGCCAGCAGCCAAGATTCGTCCAAGGACTATGGCTACACCTTC.

V gene TRBV7-6 combines with J gene TRBJ2-5, with TRBD1 identical over 8 bases. This CDR3 spans 14 amino acids. J gave up 3 bases and V 1 base, and 1 base lay outside the gene matches. The germline gives CDR1 SGHVS, CDR2 FNYEAQ. The CDR3 sequence is CASSLGDRKETQYF. As DNA, the CDR3 is TGTGCCAGCAGCTTAGGGGACAGGAAAGAGACCCAGTACTTC.

The gene calls are TRBV29-1 and TRBJ2-7, with no clear D. Germline CDR1 SQVTM, CDR2 ANQGSEA. The CDR3 runs to 13 residues. Between the trimmed V and J ends, which lost 4 bases and 3 bases, there was a span of 13 bases. Here the CDR3 DNA reads TGCAGCGTTGCAGGTACTGATCGCTACGAGCAGTACTTC. Translated, it gives CSVAGTDRYEQYF.

This chain joins TRBV3-1 and TRBJ1-5, with D hard to call. The germline gives CDR1 LGHDT, CDR2 YNNKEL (reference sequence). V was cut by 5 bases and J by 3 bases, with 8 bases left in between. This CDR3 is 13 amino acids long. This chain's CDR3 is CASSTTLNQPQHF. The CDR3 DNA sequence: TGTGCCAGCAGCACGACACTCAATCAGCCCCAGCATTTT.

The J gene is TRBJ1-1, the V gene TRBV5-1, with TRBD1 matching over 8 bases. V shed 6 bases, J shed 1 base, and the junction held 11 bases outside the gene matches. There are 16 residues in the CDR3. Germline loops: CDR1 SGHRS, CDR2 YFSETQ. CDR3 residues: CASTRGTGGGNTEAFF. CDR3 nucleotides: TGCGCCAGCACCCGAGGGACAGGTGGGGGGAACACTGAAGCTTTCTTT. The entire variable domain, with the rest obtained from reference TRBV5-1 and TRBJ1-1, is as follows: KAGVTQTPRYLIKTRGQQVTLSCSPISGHRSVSWYQQTPGQGLQFLFEYFSETQRNKGNFPGRFSGRQFSNSRSEMNVSTLELGDSALYLCASTRGTGGGNTEAFFGQGTRLTVV.

The rearrangement uses TRBV2 and TRBJ2-1; D gene uncertain. The germline V and J ends were trimmed by 4 bases and 7 bases, with 8 bases remaining between them. CDR3 length: 12 residues. Germline CDR1 SNHLY, CDR2 FYNNEI. The CDR3 bases are TGTGCCAGCAGTGGGTTGGTGAATGAGCAGTTCTTC. Residues: CASSGLVNEQFF.

The chain joins TRBV5-4 to TRBJ2-5; tentatively, D is TRBD2 (6 bases). The CDR3 is 13 residues long. Per germline, CDR1 SGHNT and CDR2 YYREEE (reference sequence). The V gene lost 4 bases and the J gene lost 11 bases, with 18 bases spanning the gap. This chain's CDR3 is CASSAWGPREQYF. CDR3 nucleotide sequence: TGTGCCAGCAGCGCATGGGGACCCCGGGAGCAGTACTTC. Variable domain in full (rest from reference TRBV5-4 and TRBJ2-5): ETGVTQSPTHLIKTRGQQVTLRCSSQSGHNTVSWYQQALGQGPQFIFQYYREEENGRGNFPPRFSGLQFPNYSSELNVNALELDDSALYLCASSAWGPREQYFGPGTRLLVL.

The chain has TRBV20-1 and TRBJ2-1, with 9 positions matching TRBD2. The CDR3 is 17 amino acids. From germline, CDR1 is DFQATT and CDR2 SNEGSKA (reference sequence). The V gene end was trimmed by 0 bases and the J gene end by 7 bases; junction bases not matched to a gene: 13. The CDR3 coding sequence is TGCAGTGCTAGAGACTCGGATAGCGGGGGATTGACGAATGAGCAGTTCTTC. Amino acid sequence: CSARDSDSGGLTNEQFF.

This clonotype was seen more than once but under ten times. The genes are TRBV24-1 and TRBJ2-5; tentatively, D is TRBD2 (5 bases). The germline V and J ends were trimmed by 0 bases and 2 bases, with 12 bases remaining between them. In germline, CDR1 is KGHDR, CDR2 SFDVKD. There are 16 residues in the CDR3. The CDR3 loop reads CATSDLEGGTQETQYF. Here the CDR3 DNA reads TGTGCCACCAGTGATTTGGAGGGCGGAACTCAAGAGACCCAGTACTTC.

As DNA, the CDR3 is TGCAGTGTGGGGGTAGCGGGGGCCCTCGACGAGCAGTACTTC. Encoded protein: CSVGVAGALDEQYF. This chain uses TRBV20-1 with TRBJ2-7, with TRBD2 identical over 9 bases. Germline loops: CDR1 DFQATT, CDR2 SNEGSKA (reference sequence). The CDR3 consists of 14 residues. Trimming removed 7 bases from V and 5 bases from J; junction bases left unmatched: 12.

The CDR3 DNA follows: TGTGCCAGCAGTCAGATCCCGCCGGAAAAACTGTTTTTT. This codes for CASSQIPPEKLFF. V gene TRBV6-6 combines with J gene TRBJ1-4, with D hard to call. Trimming pared 5 bases from V and 8 bases from J, leaving 12 bases between. The CDR3 loop spans 13 amino acids. Germline V lookup: CDR1 MNHNY, CDR2 SVGAGI (reference sequence).